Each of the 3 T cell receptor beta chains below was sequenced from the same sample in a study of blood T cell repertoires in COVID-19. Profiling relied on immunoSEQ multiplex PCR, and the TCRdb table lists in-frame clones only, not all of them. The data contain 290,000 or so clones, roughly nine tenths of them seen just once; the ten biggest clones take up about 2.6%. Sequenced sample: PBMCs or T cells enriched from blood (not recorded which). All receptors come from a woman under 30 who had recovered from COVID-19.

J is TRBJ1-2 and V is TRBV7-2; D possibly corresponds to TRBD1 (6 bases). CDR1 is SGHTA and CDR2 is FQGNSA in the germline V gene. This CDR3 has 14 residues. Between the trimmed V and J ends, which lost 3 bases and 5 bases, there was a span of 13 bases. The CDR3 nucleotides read TGTGCCAGCAGCTTTAACAGGGAGAGATATGGCTACACCTTC. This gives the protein CASSFNRERYGYTF. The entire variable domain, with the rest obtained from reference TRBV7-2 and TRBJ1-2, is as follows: GAGVSQSPSNKVTEKGKDVELRCDPISGHTALYWYRQSLGQGLEFLIYFQGNSAPDKSGLPSDRFSAERTGGSVSTLTIQRTQQEDSAVYLCASSFNRERYGYTFGSGTRLTVV.

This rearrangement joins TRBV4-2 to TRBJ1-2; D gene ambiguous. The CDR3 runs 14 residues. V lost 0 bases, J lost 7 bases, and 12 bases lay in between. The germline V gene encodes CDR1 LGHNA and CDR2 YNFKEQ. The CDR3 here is CASSQEREGSGYTF. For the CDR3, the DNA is TGTGCCAGCAGCCAAGAAAGGGAAGGGAGTGGCTACACCTTC.

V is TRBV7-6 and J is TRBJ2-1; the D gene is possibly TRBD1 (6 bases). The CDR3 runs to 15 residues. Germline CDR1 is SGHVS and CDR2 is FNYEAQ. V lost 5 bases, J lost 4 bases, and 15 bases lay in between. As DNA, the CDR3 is TGTGCCAGCAGCCCAGGGGCAGAGGTTTACAATGAGCAGTTCTTC. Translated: CASSPGAEVYNEQFF.